Included here is one T cell receptor beta chain sequence, with context. Assay: immunoSEQ multiplex PCR; the TCRdb copy retains only in-frame clones and omits some. The repertoire has around 220,000 clones, approximately 80% of them found once; the top ten carry 15% to 20%. The CDR3 consists of 12 residues. Trimming pared 3 bases from V and 3 bases from J, leaving 5 bases between. Germline assignment: CDR1 GTSNPN and CDR2 SVGIG (reference sequence). The sample belongs to a study of blood T cell repertoires in COVID-19. Material: peripheral blood. The clonotype comes from a man younger than 40 with active or convalescent COVID-19. V is TRBV30 and J is TRBJ2-2; weak D call: TRBD1 (5 bases). The CDR3, as DNA: TGTGCCTGGAGAGGGGACACCGGGGAGCTGTTTTTT. Amino acid sequence: CAWRGDTGELFF.